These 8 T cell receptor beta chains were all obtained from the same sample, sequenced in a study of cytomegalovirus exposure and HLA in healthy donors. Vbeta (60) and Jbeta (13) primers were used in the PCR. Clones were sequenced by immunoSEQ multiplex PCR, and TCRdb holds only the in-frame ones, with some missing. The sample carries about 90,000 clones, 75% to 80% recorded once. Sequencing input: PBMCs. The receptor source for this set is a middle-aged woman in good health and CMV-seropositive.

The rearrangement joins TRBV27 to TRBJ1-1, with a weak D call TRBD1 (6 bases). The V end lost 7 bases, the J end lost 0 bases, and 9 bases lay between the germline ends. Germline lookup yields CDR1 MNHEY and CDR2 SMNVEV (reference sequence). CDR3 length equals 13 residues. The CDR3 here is CASKQGLNTEAFF. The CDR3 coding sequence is TGTGCCAGCAAACAGGGATTGAACACTGAAGCTTTCTTT.

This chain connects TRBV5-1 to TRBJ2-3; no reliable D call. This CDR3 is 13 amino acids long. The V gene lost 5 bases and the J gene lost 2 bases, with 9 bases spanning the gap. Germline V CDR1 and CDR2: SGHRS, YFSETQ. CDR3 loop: CASSPEATDTQYF. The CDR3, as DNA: TGCGCCAGCAGTCCTGAGGCCACAGATACGCAGTATTTT.

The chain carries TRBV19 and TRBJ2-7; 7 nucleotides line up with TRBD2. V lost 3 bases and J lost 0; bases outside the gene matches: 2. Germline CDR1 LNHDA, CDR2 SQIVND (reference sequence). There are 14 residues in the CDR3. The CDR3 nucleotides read TGTGCCAGTAGTATGGGAGGGTTCTCCTACGAGCAGTACTTC. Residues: CASSMGGFSYEQYF.

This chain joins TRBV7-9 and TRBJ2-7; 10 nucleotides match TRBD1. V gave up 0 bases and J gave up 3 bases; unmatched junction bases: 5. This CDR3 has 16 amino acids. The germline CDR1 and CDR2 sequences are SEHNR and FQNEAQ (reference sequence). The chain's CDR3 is CASSLAGQGRLYEQYF. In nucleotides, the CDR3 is TGTGCCAGCAGCTTAGCGGGACAGGGGAGACTCTACGAGCAGTACTTC.

The CDR3 DNA is TGTGCCACCAGCAGAGACGGTCACTCTGGAAACACCATATATTTT. It yields the protein CATSRDGHSGNTIYF. The rearrangement joins TRBV15 to TRBJ1-3, with D uncertain. Germline values: CDR1 LNHNV, CDR2 YYDKDF (reference sequence). V gave up 0 bases and J gave up 0 bases, with 6 bases separating them. The CDR3 spans 15 residues.

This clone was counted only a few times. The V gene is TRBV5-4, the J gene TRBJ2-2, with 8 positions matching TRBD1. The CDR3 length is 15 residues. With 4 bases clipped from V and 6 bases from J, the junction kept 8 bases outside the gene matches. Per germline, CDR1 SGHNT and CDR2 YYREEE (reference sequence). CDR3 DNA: TGTGCCAGCAGCAACCGGGACAGGATCTCCGGGGAGCTGTTTTTT. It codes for CASSNRDRISGELFF.

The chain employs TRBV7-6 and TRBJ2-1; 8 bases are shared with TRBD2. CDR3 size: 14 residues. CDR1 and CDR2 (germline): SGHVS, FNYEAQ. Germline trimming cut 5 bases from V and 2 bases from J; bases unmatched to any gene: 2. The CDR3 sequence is CASSTGGTYNEQFF. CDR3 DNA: TGTGCCAGCAGCACGGGGGGGACCTACAATGAGCAGTTCTTC.

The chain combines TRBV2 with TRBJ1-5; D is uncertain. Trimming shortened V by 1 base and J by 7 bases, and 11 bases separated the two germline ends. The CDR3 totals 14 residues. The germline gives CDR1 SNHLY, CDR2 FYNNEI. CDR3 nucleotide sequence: TGTGCCAGCAGTGAAGTAACAGTGGGCCAGCCCCAGCATTTT. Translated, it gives CASSEVTVGQPQHF.